The T cell receptor (beta chain) described here comes from a study of PD-1 and CTLA-4 blockade in melanoma. Germline V gene sequence: CDR1 SGHKS, CDR2 YYEKEE (reference sequence). The V and J ends lost 4 bases and 8 bases, in that order; junction bases with no gene match: 8. The CDR3 is 13 residues long. Libraries were prepared by immunoSEQ multiplex PCR; TCRdb keeps only in-frame clonotypes and omits some of them. The sample includes approximately 33,000 clones, roughly 90% of them seen just once. The chain joins TRBV5-5 to TRBJ1-2; TRBD1 aligns across 7 bases. The sequences come from CD8+ T cells from peripheral blood, collected from a patient given anti-PD-1 treatment. This sequence was found in a human donor with melanoma. CDR3 residues: CASSKDRAGGYTF. CDR3 nucleotide sequence: TGTGCCAGCAGCAAAGACAGGGCAGGAGGCTACACCTTC. Combining the CDR3 with reference TRBV5-5 and TRBJ1-2 gives the whole variable domain DAGVTQSPTHLIKTRGQQVTLRCSPISGHKSVSWYQQVLGQGPQFIFQYYEKEERGRGNFPDRFSARQFPNYSSELNVNALLLGDSALYLCASSKDRAGGYTFGSGTRLTVV.